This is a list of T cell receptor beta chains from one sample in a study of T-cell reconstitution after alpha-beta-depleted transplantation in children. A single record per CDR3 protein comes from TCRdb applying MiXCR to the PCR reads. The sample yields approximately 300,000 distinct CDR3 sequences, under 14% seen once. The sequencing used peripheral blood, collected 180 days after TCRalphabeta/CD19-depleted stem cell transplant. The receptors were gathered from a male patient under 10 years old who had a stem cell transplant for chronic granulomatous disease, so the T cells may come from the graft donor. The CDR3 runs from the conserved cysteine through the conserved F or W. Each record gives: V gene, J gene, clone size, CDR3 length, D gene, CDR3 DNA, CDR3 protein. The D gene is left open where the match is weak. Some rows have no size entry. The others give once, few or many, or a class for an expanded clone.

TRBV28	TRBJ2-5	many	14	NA	TGTGCCAGCAGTTTTGACAGGAGACAAGAGACCCAGTACTTC	CASSFDRRQETQYF
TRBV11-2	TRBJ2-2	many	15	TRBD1	TGTGCCAGCAGCTTAGTAAGGGGGCGGACCGGGGAGCTGTTTTTT	CASSLVRGRTGELFF
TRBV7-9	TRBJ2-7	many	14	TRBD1	TGTGCCAGCAGCTCGGGGACAGGGATGGACGAGCAGTACTTC	CASSSGTGMDEQYF
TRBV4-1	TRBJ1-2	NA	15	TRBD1	TGCGCCAGCAGCCAGGAGGACAGGGCGGTCTATGGCTACACCTTC	CASSQEDRAVYGYTF
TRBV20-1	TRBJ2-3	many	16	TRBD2	TGCAGTGCTGCCGGGACTAGCGGGGGCCTCACAGATACGCAGTATTTT	CSAAGTSGGLTDTQYF
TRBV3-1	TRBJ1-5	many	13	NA	TGTGCCAGCAGCCAAGACCTAAATCAGCCCCAGCATTTT	CASSQDLNQPQHF
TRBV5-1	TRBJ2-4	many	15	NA	TGCGCCAGCAGCTTGTCCTCAGAAGCCAAAAACATTCAGTACTTC	CASSLSSEAKNIQYF
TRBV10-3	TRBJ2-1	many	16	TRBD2	TGTGCCACCGGCCAGACACTAGCGGGAGTTACGAATGAGCAGTTCTTC	CATGQTLAGVTNEQFF
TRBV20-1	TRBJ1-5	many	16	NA	TGCAGTGCTAGAGATTTTTTGACAGCAATCAATCAGCCCCAGCATTTT	CSARDFLTAINQPQHF
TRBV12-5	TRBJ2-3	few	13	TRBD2	TGTGTCAGTGGCCGAGGGGAGGGAGATACGCAGTATTTT	CVSGRGEGDTQYF
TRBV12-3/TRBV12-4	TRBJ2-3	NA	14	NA	TGTGCCAGCAGAGACCCCGGTGGGACAGATACGCAGTATTTT	CASRDPGGTDTQYF
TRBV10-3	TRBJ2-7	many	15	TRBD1	TGTGCCATCAGTCGGGGACAGGGGGCCGGGGACGAGCAGTACTTC	CAISRGQGAGDEQYF
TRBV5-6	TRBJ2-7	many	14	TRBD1	TGTGCCAGCAGCTTGGACAGGGGGCTGGACGAGCAGTACTTC	CASSLDRGLDEQYF
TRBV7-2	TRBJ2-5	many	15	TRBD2	TGTGCCAGCAGCTTACAACGGGGGGGAAGGGAGACCCAGTACTTC	CASSLQRGGRETQYF
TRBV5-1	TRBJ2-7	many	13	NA	TGCGCCAGCAGCCAGGGGTCCCTTTACGAGCAGTACTTC	CASSQGSLYEQYF
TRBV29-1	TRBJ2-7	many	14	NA	TGCAGCGTCCTAACTAGGGGAAGCTCCTACGAGCAGTACTTC	CSVLTRGSSYEQYF
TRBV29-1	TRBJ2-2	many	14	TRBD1	TGCAGCGTTGATCGGGGACAGGGCACCGGGGAGCTGTTTTTT	CSVDRGQGTGELFF
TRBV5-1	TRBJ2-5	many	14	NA	TGCGCCAGCAGCCGGAATAGCGGACAAGAGACCCAGTACTTC	CASSRNSGQETQYF
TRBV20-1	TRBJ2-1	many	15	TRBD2	TGCAGTGCTAGACCTAGCGGGAGGCACTACAATGAGCAGTTCTTC	CSARPSGRHYNEQFF
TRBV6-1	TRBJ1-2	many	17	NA	TGTGCCAGCAGCACACGGACCACTTGGGACCGAACTATGGCTACAACCTTC	CASSTRTTWDRTMATTF
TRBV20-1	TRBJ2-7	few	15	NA	TGCAGTGCTAGAGATAAGGGCGGTTACTCCTACGAGCAGTACTTC	CSARDKGGYSYEQYF
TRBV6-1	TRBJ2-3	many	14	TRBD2	TGTGCCAGCATGGGGCTAGCGGGGACAGCTACGCAGTATTTT	CASMGLAGTATQYF
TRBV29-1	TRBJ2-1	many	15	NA	TGCAGCGTTGAGAAATGGCTCAGCTCCTACAATGAGCAGTTCTTC	CSVEKWLSSYNEQFF
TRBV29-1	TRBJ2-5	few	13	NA	TGCAGCGTTGGAAGGGTTGAGAAAGAGACCCAGTACTTC	CSVGRVEKETQYF
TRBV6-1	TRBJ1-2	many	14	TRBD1	TGTGCCAGCAGACGGACAGGCCGGGGCGCTGGCTACACCTTC	CASRRTGRGAGYTF
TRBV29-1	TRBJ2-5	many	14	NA	TGCAGCGTTGAAGATCATGCAGATCGAGAGACCCAGTACTTC	CSVEDHADRETQYF
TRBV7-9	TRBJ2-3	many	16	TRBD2	TGTGCCAGCAGCCGAACTAAGCGGGAGCTTGCAGATACGCAGTATTTT	CASSRTKRELADTQYF
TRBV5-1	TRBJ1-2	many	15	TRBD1	TGCGCCAGCAGCCTGACAGGGACCTTTAACTATGGCTACACCTTC	CASSLTGTFNYGYTF
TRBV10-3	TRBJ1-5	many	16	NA	TGTGCCATCAGTGAGTCTCCGAAACAGGGCTATCAGCCCCAGCATTTT	CAISESPKQGYQPQHF
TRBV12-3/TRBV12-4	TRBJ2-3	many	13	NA	TGTGCCAGCAGGCTCGGGACCCAAGATACGCAGTATTTT	CASRLGTQDTQYF
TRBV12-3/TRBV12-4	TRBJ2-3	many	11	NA	TGTGCCAGCAGTGTGGGAGGTACGCAGTATTTT	CASSVGGTQYF
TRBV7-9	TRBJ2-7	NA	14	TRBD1	TGTGCCAGCAGCTTAGGGACAGGCTCCTACGAGCAGTCCTTC	CASSLGTGSYEQSF
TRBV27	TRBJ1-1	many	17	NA	TGTGCCAGCAGTTTCCAAACCCTTACGGGGGTGAACACTGAAGCTTTCTTT	CASSFQTLTGVNTEAFF
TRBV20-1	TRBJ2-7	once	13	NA	TGCAGTGCTAGAGGAGGGGCATCCTACGAGCAGTACTTC	CSARGGASYEQYF
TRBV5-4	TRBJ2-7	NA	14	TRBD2	TGTGCCAGCAGCGACCGGCTAGCGGGAGTCGAGCAGTACTTC	CASSDRLAGVEQYF
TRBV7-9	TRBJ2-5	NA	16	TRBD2	TGTGCCAGCATCCATTGGGGAGGGAGGCCGGGGGAGACCCAGTACTTC	CASIHWGGRPGETQYF
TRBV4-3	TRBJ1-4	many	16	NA	TGCGCCAGCAGCCAAGATCGTGTTACAACTAATGAAAAACTGTTTTTT	CASSQDRVTTNEKLFF
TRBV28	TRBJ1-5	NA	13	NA	TGTGCCAGCACTCGGGACTTCGATCAGCCCCAGCATTTT	CASTRDFDQPQHF